Listed below are T cell receptor beta chains from one sample, sequenced in a study of CD8 T cells in ankylosing spondylitis. MiXCR, applied by TCRdb to the 5' RACE reads, yields one record per CDR3 protein. The repertoire holds under 450,000 distinct CDR3 sequences, with 20% to 25% as singletons. Material for sequencing was blood, either unsorted or a sorted T cell fraction (not recorded which). Every receptor here comes from a male donor with ankylosing spondylitis or in good health (not recorded which). Both conserved end residues are part of each CDR3. Fields, in order: J gene, V gene, clone size, D gene, CDR3 protein, CDR3 DNA. A D gene is named only where the DNA matches it firmly. The size field is filled for only some rows; it gives once, few, many or a size class.

TRBJ2-1,TRBV12-3/TRBV12-4,-,-,CASLGPLGEQFF,TGTGCCAGCCTCGGGCCGCTCGGTGAGCAGTTCTTC
TRBJ1-1,TRBV10-1,few,-,CASSEAGAEAFF,TGCGCCAGCAGTGAGGCCGGGGCTGAAGCTTTCTTT
TRBJ2-1,TRBV7-9,-,TRBD2,CASSSGLAGGYEQFF,TGTGCCAGCAGCTCGGGACTAGCGGGGGGTTATGAGCAGTTCTTC
TRBJ2-5,TRBV29-1,-,-,CRYPFAGEKETQYF,TGCAGATATCCCTTTGCGGGTGAAAAAGAGACCCAGTACTTC
TRBJ2-7,TRBV7-6,-,TRBD2,CASSFEGLAGEQYF,TGTGCCAGCAGCTTCGAGGGACTAGCGGGGGAGCAGTACTTC
TRBJ2-3,TRBV29-1,-,-,CSADTSQTGDTQYF,TGCAGCGCAGATACGAGTCAAACCGGAGATACGCAGTATTTT
TRBJ2-7,TRBV18,few,-,CASSPPPGGRSYEQYF,TGTGCCAGCTCACCTCCCCCCGGGGGGCGGTCCTACGAGCAGTACTTC
TRBJ2-1,TRBV15,few,-,CATSRDPTFTGATNEQFF,TGTGCCACCAGCAGAGACCCGACCTTTACGGGGGCTACCAATGAGCAGTTCTTC
TRBJ2-1,TRBV20-1,few,-,CSAATVRAGEQFF,TGCAGTGCGGCGACCGTCAGGGCCGGTGAGCAGTTCTTC
TRBJ2-7,TRBV12-3/TRBV12-4,-,-,CASSLGGRPEQYF,TGTGCCAGCAGTTTAGGGGGGAGGCCCGAGCAGTACTTC
TRBJ2-3,TRBV3-1,-,TRBD2,CASRQAGARTDTQYF,TGTGCCAGCAGACAAGCGGGGGCTCGCACAGATACGCAGTATTTT
TRBJ2-3,TRBV28,-,-,CASSLWVSTDTQYF,TGTGCCAGCAGTTTATGGGTGAGCACAGATACGCAGTATTTT
TRBJ1-5,TRBV12-3/TRBV12-4,many,-,CASSLAVNQPQHF,TGTGCCAGCAGTTTAGCGGTGAATCAGCCCCAGCATTTT
TRBJ2-1,TRBV20-1,-,-,CSANYNEQFF,TGCAGTGCAAACTACAATGAGCAGTTCTTC
TRBJ2-1,TRBV27,few,TRBD2,CASSVTGGGGRFF,TGTGCCAGCAGTGTAACCGGCGGGGGGGGCAGGTTCTTC
TRBJ2-7,TRBV6-2/TRBV6-3,few,-,CASSPVSPRFPYEQYF,TGTGCCAGCAGCCCCGTATCCCCGCGGTTCCCTTACGAGCAGTACTTC
TRBJ2-7,TRBV10-2,-,-,CASSMTEYEQYF,TGCGCCAGCAGCATGACCGAGTACGAGCAGTACTTC
TRBJ2-2,TRBV5-1,few,TRBD1,CASSSLRDRDTGELFF,TGCGCCAGCAGCTCCCTCCGGGACAGGGACACCGGGGAGCTGTTTTTT
TRBJ2-3,TRBV12-3/TRBV12-4,-,TRBD2,CASSYPSRVSGGPTDTQYF,TGTGCCAGCAGTTACCCCTCGAGGGTTAGCGGGGGGCCCACAGATACGCAGTATTTT
TRBJ2-7,TRBV20-1,many,TRBD1,CSARDGQGRGIYEQYF,TGCAGTGCTAGGGATGGACAGGGGAGGGGTATCTACGAGCAGTACTTC
TRBJ2-3,TRBV9,-,-,CASSSGLYSTDTQYF,TGTGCCAGCAGCTCGGGACTTTATAGCACAGATACGCAGTATTTT
TRBJ2-7,TRBV29-1,-,-,CSVHLSYEQYF,TGCAGCGTCCACCTAAGCTACGAGCAGTACTTC
TRBJ2-3,TRBV30,-,TRBD2,CASLWLAGGADTQYF,TGTGCCAGCCTCTGGCTAGCGGGGGGGGCAGATACGCAGTATTTT
TRBJ2-5,TRBV20-1,-,TRBD1,CRAITGGEETQYF,TGCAGAGCCATAACAGGGGGCGAAGAGACCCAGTACTTC
TRBJ1-3,TRBV7-9,-,-,CASSHAGAGNTIYF,TGTGCCAGTAGCCACGCGGGGGCTGGAAACACCATATATTTT
TRBJ2-3,TRBV7-9,-,TRBD2,CASSPLAGGANTQYF,TGTGCCAGCAGCCCCTTAGCGGGGGGCGCAAATACGCAGTATTTT
TRBJ2-5,TRBV29-1,-,TRBD1,CSIGTGVGTQYF,TGCAGCATAGGGACAGGGGTGGGGACCCAGTACTTC
TRBJ2-2,TRBV7-9,-,TRBD2,CASSIRLAGLTGELFF,TGTGCCAGCAGCATCCGACTAGCGGGCCTCACCGGGGAGCTGTTTTTT
TRBJ2-6,TRBV20-1,-,TRBD2,CSAGGGTGANVLTF,TGCAGTGCTGGGGGGGGGACCGGGGCCAACGTCCTGACTTTC
TRBJ2-2,TRBV3-1,-,-,CASSESTLISNTGELFF,TGTGCCAGCAGCGAAAGCACATTAATCTCGAACACCGGGGAGCTGTTTTTT
TRBJ2-1,TRBV27,-,-,CASSLWGELYNEQFF,TGTGCCAGCAGTTTATGGGGGGAACTCTACAATGAGCAGTTCTTC
TRBJ1-1,TRBV19,-,-,CASSIGFTEAFF,TGTGCCAGTAGTATCGGGTTTACTGAAGCTTTCTTT
TRBJ2-3,TRBV11-2,-,TRBD2,CASRQTGGRGGQDTQYF,TGTGCCAGCAGGCAAACTGGAGGTCGGGGGGGGCAAGATACGCAGTATTTT
TRBJ2-5,TRBV6-1,-,-,CASSPIVNKGHQETQYF,TGTGCCAGCAGTCCCATTGTTAACAAGGGACACCAAGAGACCCAGTACTTC
TRBJ2-3,TRBV29-1,few,TRBD2,CSVERGDGTDTQYF,TGCAGCGTTGAACGGGGGGACGGCACAGATACGCAGTATTTT
TRBJ2-3,TRBV7-8,-,-,CASSSEGPTDTQYF,TGTGCCAGCAGCTCCGAGGGACCCACAGATACGCAGTATTTT
TRBJ2-3,TRBV3-1,few,-,CASSQGSDILGTDTQYF,TGTGCCAGCAGCCAAGGCTCCGACATCCTTGGCACAGATACGCAGTATTTT
TRBJ2-3,TRBV2,-,-,CASSRPGASTDTQYF,TGTGCCAGCAGCAGGCCGGGGGCTAGCACAGATACGCAGTATTTT
TRBJ2-3,TRBV5-5,-,TRBD2,CASSGILAGGLDTQYF,TGTGCCAGCAGCGGTATACTAGCGGGGGGGCTAGATACGCAGTATTTT
TRBJ2-1,TRBV24-1,few,-,CATSDVYSYNEQFF,TGTGCCACCAGTGACGTCTACTCCTACAATGAGCAGTTCTTC
TRBJ2-7,TRBV4-1,once,-,CASSQEVVGSSYEQYF,TGCGCCAGCAGCCAAGAGGTTGTGGGAAGCTCCTACGAGCAGTACTTC
TRBJ1-2,TRBV10-3,-,TRBD1,CAISGTGSLIRGYTF,TGTGCCATCAGTGGGACAGGGAGCTTGATAAGGGGCTACACCTTC
TRBJ2-3,TRBV20-1,once,TRBD2,CSARGLGADTQYF,TGCAGTGCCCGAGGACTAGGAGCAGATACGCAGTATTTT
TRBJ1-2,TRBV19,many,-,CASSIGSAGYGYTF,TGTGCCAGTAGTATTGGTTCGGCGGGCTATGGCTACACCTTC
TRBJ2-1,TRBV28,-,-,CASSFVVDEQFF,TGTGCCAGCAGTTTCGTTGTGGATGAGCAGTTCTTC
TRBJ1-4,TRBV12-3/TRBV12-4,few,-,CASSFLGPLGGEKLFF,TGTGCCAGCAGTTTTTTAGGCCCTTTAGGGGGAGAAAAACTGTTTTTT
TRBJ1-5,TRBV27,few,-,CASSLYGRTQEPQHF,TGTGCCAGCAGTTTATATGGACGGACCCAGGAGCCCCAGCATTTT
TRBJ2-1,TRBV20-1,-,TRBD1,CSAGQGAGTYNEQFF,TGCAGTGCTGGCCAGGGGGCAGGGACCTACAATGAGCAGTTCTTC
TRBJ2-7,TRBV11-1,few,-,CASTPHPGISPGILIDEQYF,TGTGCCAGCACCCCACACCCGGGGATCTCCCCTGGGATCTTGATCGACGAGCAGTACTTC
TRBJ2-7,TRBV7-9,-,TRBD2,CASSLVGLADHEQYF,TGTGCCAGCAGCTTAGTGGGACTAGCGGACCACGAGCAGTACTTC
TRBJ2-3,TRBV7-3,few,-,CASSPRGFTTDTQYF,TGTGCCAGCAGCCCCCGGGGTTTCACCACAGATACGCAGTATTTT